The 20 T cell receptor beta chains presented below share a single source sample, sequenced in a study of T-cell reconstitution after alpha-beta-depleted transplantation in children. Unique molecular identifiers were incorporated into the prepared TCRbeta library. Each CDR3 protein gets one entry after TCRdb re-called the PCR reads with MiXCR. The table lists around 450,000 distinct CDR3 sequences, about 40% of them singletons, with 27% in the top ten. Sequences were derived from PBMCs, sampled before TCRalphabeta/CD19-depleted stem cell transplant. These receptors all stem from a girl aged 2 to 10 with aplastic anemia, due to receive a stem cell transplant.

This clonotype was found many times. This chain links TRBV5-1 with TRBJ1-1; the D gene is possibly TRBD1 (6 bases). Germline lookup yields CDR1 SGHRS and CDR2 YFSETQ. The CDR3 totals 14 residues. Trimming took 0 bases from V and 6 from J, leaving 12 bases between them. The CDR3 sequence: CASSLGDPGAEAFF. CDR3 coding DNA: TGCGCCAGCAGCTTGGGGGACCCAGGGGCTGAAGCTTTCTTT.

The gene calls are TRBV11-2 and TRBJ1-4; perhaps TRBD1 as D (5 bases). The CDR3 contains 16 residues. V was pared by 5 bases and J by 2 bases, with 15 bases between. Germline loops: CDR1 SGHAT, CDR2 FQNNGV. The DNA of the CDR3 is TGTGCCAGCAGCCCCGGTCCGGGACTCACTAATGAAAAACTGTTTTTT. Amino acid sequence: CASSPGPGLTNEKLFF.

The chain combines TRBV6-5 with TRBJ2-3, with 9 bases that match TRBD2. V trimming: 4 bases; J trimming: 1 base; junction bases outside the gene matches: 6. The CDR3 consists of 16 residues. Germline loops: CDR1 MNHEY, CDR2 SVGAGI. CDR3 in amino acids: CASSSPRTSGTDTQYF. DNA for the CDR3: TGTGCCAGCAGTTCCCCCCGGACTAGCGGCACAGATACGCAGTATTTT.

There are many counts of this clonotype. This chain connects TRBV7-9 to TRBJ2-7, with D unresolved. CDR1 is SEHNR and CDR2 is FQNEAQ in the germline V gene (reference sequence). CDR3 length equals 14 residues. The V gene lost 0 bases and the J gene lost 2 bases, with 8 bases spanning the gap. CDR3 nucleotide sequence: TGTGCCAGCAGCTTAGCGGGCAGACCCTACGAGCAGTACTTC. Translating gives CASSLAGRPYEQYF.

This sequence joins TRBV14 and TRBJ2-1, with 7 positions matching TRBD2. V lost 1 base to trimming and J lost 10 bases; unmatched junction nucleotides: 4. This CDR3 is built from 13 residues. The germline gives CDR1 SGHDN, CDR2 FVKESK. CDR3 residues: CASSQVPSGEQFF. The CDR3 region has the DNA TGTGCCAGCAGCCAAGTTCCTAGCGGCGAGCAGTTCTTC.

The chain has TRBV10-3 and TRBJ2-7; D ambiguous. CDR1 and CDR2 (germline): ENHRY, SYGVKD. This CDR3 region has 16 residues. Trimming left V 3 bases short and J 6 bases short, with 21 bases between. CDR3 in amino acids: CAISDKPGTGFFEQYF. As DNA, the CDR3 is TGTGCCATCAGTGATAAGCCTGGAACGGGCTTCTTCGAGCAGTACTTC.

This clonotype has a handful of counts. The rearrangement joins TRBV7-2 to TRBJ2-5; a weak D match, TRBD2 (5 bases). Germline CDR1 and CDR2: SGHTA and FQGNSA. The V end lost 1 base, the J end lost 5 bases, and 8 bases lay between the germline ends. This CDR3 has 13 residues. The CDR3 here is CASSLVRGETQYF. The CDR3 region has the DNA TGTGCCAGCAGCTTAGTACGAGGGGAGACCCAGTACTTC.

This clonotype was counted many times. The V gene is TRBV4-3, the J gene TRBJ2-1; 11 nucleotides align to TRBD2. The CDR3 spans 17 residues. V lost 2 bases to trimming and J lost 7 bases; unmatched junction nucleotides: 10. CDR1 is LGHNA and CDR2 is YSLEER in the germline V gene. CDR3 bases: TGCGCCAGCAGCCAACGACTTCTAGCGGGAGGAGGTAATGAGCAGTTCTTC. It encodes CASSQRLLAGGGNEQFF.

This clonotype came up a few times. CDR3 coding DNA: TGTGCCTGGAGTGTATCACAGGGGTACGAGCAGTACTTC. This encodes CAWSVSQGYEQYF. The chain carries TRBV30 and TRBJ2-7; 7 nucleotides line up with TRBD1. The germline CDR1 and CDR2 sequences are GTSNPN and SVGIG (reference sequence). This CDR3 spans 13 amino acids. Losses at the gene ends were 0 bases for V and 4 bases for J; bases not matched to a gene: 3.

This clonotype has only a few counts. The chain combines TRBV5-1 with TRBJ2-3; D not certain. CDR3 length equals 13 residues. The V gene's germline CDR1 is SGHRS and CDR2 YFSETQ. Trimming pared 3 bases from V and 5 bases from J, leaving 10 bases between. As DNA, the CDR3 is TGCGCCAGCAGCTCGCAAGAAAAAGATACGCAGTATTTT. Amino acids: CASSSQEKDTQYF.

This CDR3 is CASSTRASQETQYF. The CDR3 nucleotides are TGTGCCAGCTCAACCAGGGCCTCCCAAGAGACCCAGTACTTC. V usage is TRBV18 and J usage is TRBJ2-5; a possible D gene is TRBD1 (5 bases). The CDR3 covers 14 residues. The germline V gene encodes CDR1 KGHSH and CDR2 LQKENI. The V end was cut by 5 bases, the J end by 1 base, with 11 bases between.

This clonotype was picked up a small number of times. The V gene is TRBV14, the J gene TRBJ2-7, with 7 bases identical to TRBD1. V shed 3 bases and J 6 bases; nucleotides not matched to a gene: 8. The CDR3 covers 14 residues. Germline V gene sequence: CDR1 SGHDN, CDR2 FVKESK. The CDR3 region has the DNA TGTGCCAGCAGCCAGTGGGACAGACCTACCGAGCAGTACTTC. Protein sequence: CASSQWDRPTEQYF.

The rearrangement joins TRBV5-1 to TRBJ2-3; 7 nucleotides match TRBD1. This CDR3 is built from 16 residues. The junction had 7 bases not matched to a gene; V was cut back by 1 base and J by 2 bases. Germline assignment: CDR1 SGHRS and CDR2 YFSETQ. The CDR3 DNA follows: TGCGCCAGCAGCTTGTTCCGGGACAGCGTCACAGATACGCAGTATTTT. Its protein is CASSLFRDSVTDTQYF.

This clonotype was found a few times. V usage is TRBV7-2 and J usage is TRBJ2-7; D is uncertain. The CDR3 consists of 14 residues. V lost 7 bases and J 6 bases, leaving 19 bases between the germline ends. CDR1 SGHTA and CDR2 FQGNSA come from the germline V gene. CDR3 coding DNA: TGTGCCAGCACCCCGACAAACTCGCCCTCCGAGCAGTACTTC. It codes for CASTPTNSPSEQYF.

This clonotype was seen a handful of times. This rearrangement joins TRBV11-2 to TRBJ2-2; TRBD1 aligns across 8 bases. The CDR3 is 16 amino acids. The germline CDR1 and CDR2 sequences are SGHAT and FQNNGV. The V and J ends lost 4 bases and 3 bases, in that order; junction bases with no gene match: 7. CDR3 in DNA: TGTGCCAGCAGCTCATATCAGGGGGCACACACCGGGGAGCTGTTTTTT. Translation: CASSSYQGAHTGELFF.

V and J are TRBV5-1 and TRBJ2-1, with 9 bases identical to TRBD2. With 5 bases clipped from V and 12 bases from J, the junction kept 6 bases outside the gene matches. Germline V CDR1 and CDR2: SGHRS, YFSETQ. The CDR3 is 12 residues long. The CDR3 nucleotides read TGCGCCAGCAGGTCGGCGCGGGAGGGGCAGTTCTTC. Its protein product is CASRSAREGQFF.

The table lists this clonotype with a few counts. The chain employs TRBV20-1 and TRBJ2-7; TRBD1 matches 9 bases. The V segment lost 7 bases and the J segment 7 bases; nucleotides outside the gene matches: 11. Germline CDR1 is DFQATT and CDR2 is SNEGSKA (reference sequence). The CDR3 has 13 amino acids. The CDR3 sequence is CSGRGDREREQYF. CDR3 DNA: TGCAGTGGCAGGGGGGACAGGGAGCGGGAGCAGTACTTC.

This clonotype was counted ten times or more. V is TRBV7-9 and J is TRBJ2-7, with TRBD2 as a possible D gene (5 bases). The germline V gene has CDR1 SEHNR and CDR2 FQNEAQ (reference sequence). The CDR3 has 14 amino acids. The V end lost 1 base, the J end lost 11 bases, and 18 bases lay between the germline ends. The CDR3 DNA reads TGTGCCAGCAGCTTAGGAGGGATCATCTTGGGGAAGTACTTC. Translating gives CASSLGGIILGKYF.

The rearrangement links TRBV30 to TRBJ2-4; D remains ambiguous. This CDR3 has 15 residues. Trimming removed 3 bases at V and 1 base at J, with 13 bases between. CDR1 and CDR2 from the germline V gene are GTSNPN and SVGIG (reference sequence). In DNA form, the CDR3 reads TGTGCCTGGAGGAAGGCCCACGGCGCCAAAAACATTCAGTACTTC. Its protein product is CAWRKAHGAKNIQYF. Full variable domain (rest looked up from reference TRBV30 and TRBJ2-4): SQTIHQWPATLVQPVGSPLSLECTVEGTSNPNLYWYRQAAGRGLQLLFYSVGIGQISSEVPQNLSASRPQDRQFILSSKKLLLSDSGFYLCAWRKAHGAKNIQYFGAGTRLSVL.

This clonotype was seen more than once but under ten times. V is TRBV6-2 or TRBV6-3 and J is TRBJ1-3, with D perhaps TRBD1 (5 bases). CDR3 length: 14 residues. Looked up from germline, CDR1 is MNHEY and CDR2 is SVGEGT. V was clipped by 2 bases and J by 4 bases, with 9 bases between them. The DNA for the CDR3 is TGTGCCAGCAGTTACGAGGGGACCGGAAACACCATATATTTT. Protein product: CASSYEGTGNTIYF.